The rows below give T cell receptor beta chains drawn from one sample of a study of blood T cell repertoires in COVID-19. Clones were sequenced by immunoSEQ multiplex PCR, and TCRdb holds only the in-frame ones, with some missing. This table has hundreds of thousands of clones, about 88% appearing once. Sequencing used PBMCs or T cells enriched from blood (not recorded which). The receptors come from a woman in her 50s who had recovered from COVID-19. The CDR3 runs from the conserved cysteine through the conserved F or W. Each record gives: V gene, CDR3 length, D gene, J gene, clone size, CDR3 protein. The D gene is left open where the match is weak. The size entry is marked missing in some rows and otherwise reads once, few, many or a size class.

V gene: TRBV28; CDR3 length: 14; D gene: NA; J gene: TRBJ1-2; clone size: NA; CDR3 protein: CASSPRQPNYGYTF
V gene: TRBV2; CDR3 length: 14; D gene: NA; J gene: TRBJ1-1; clone size: few; CDR3 protein: CASIAGSILVEAFF
V gene: TRBV5-1; CDR3 length: 15; D gene: TRBD2; J gene: TRBJ2-3; clone size: NA; CDR3 protein: CASSLGLAGIDTQYF
V gene: TRBV4-1; CDR3 length: 18; D gene: TRBD1; J gene: TRBJ1-2; clone size: NA; CDR3 protein: CASSQVRGGSEGAHGYTF
V gene: TRBV19; CDR3 length: 14; D gene: TRBD2; J gene: TRBJ2-7; clone size: NA; CDR3 protein: CASSQAGGPHEQYF
V gene: TRBV19; CDR3 length: 16; D gene: TRBD2; J gene: TRBJ2-7; clone size: NA; CDR3 protein: CASTPGGAGGSYEQYF
V gene: TRBV19; CDR3 length: 16; D gene: TRBD2; J gene: TRBJ2-1; clone size: once; CDR3 protein: CASSIETSGLGNEQFF
V gene: TRBV7-3; CDR3 length: 13; D gene: TRBD1; J gene: TRBJ2-1; clone size: NA; CDR3 protein: CASSEGTGNEQFF
V gene: TRBV30; CDR3 length: 17; D gene: TRBD1; J gene: TRBJ1-1; clone size: once; CDR3 protein: CAWGGTGFLVLNTEAFF
V gene: TRBV7-7; CDR3 length: 15; D gene: NA; J gene: TRBJ2-2; clone size: NA; CDR3 protein: CASSLAPGNTGELFF
V gene: TRBV19; CDR3 length: 13; D gene: NA; J gene: TRBJ2-2; clone size: NA; CDR3 protein: CASIQGFTGELFF
V gene: TRBV15; CDR3 length: 15; D gene: NA; J gene: TRBJ1-5; clone size: NA; CDR3 protein: CATSSSRDSNQPQHF
V gene: TRBV9; CDR3 length: 16; D gene: TRBD1; J gene: TRBJ1-4; clone size: NA; CDR3 protein: CASSPRPGTANEKLFF
V gene: TRBV5-1; CDR3 length: 13; D gene: TRBD1; J gene: TRBJ2-7; clone size: NA; CDR3 protein: CASSNGQAYEQYF
V gene: TRBV18; CDR3 length: 15; D gene: NA; J gene: TRBJ2-2; clone size: NA; CDR3 protein: CASSPPSGKTGELFF
V gene: TRBV13; CDR3 length: 14; D gene: TRBD2; J gene: TRBJ2-7; clone size: NA; CDR3 protein: CASSYSGNSYEQYF
V gene: TRBV28; CDR3 length: 11; D gene: NA; J gene: TRBJ1-2; clone size: few; CDR3 protein: CASSYRDGYTF
V gene: TRBV4-1; CDR3 length: 13; D gene: TRBD2; J gene: TRBJ2-1; clone size: once; CDR3 protein: CASSPLGTSGSVF
V gene: TRBV6-5; CDR3 length: 16; D gene: NA; J gene: TRBJ1-1; clone size: NA; CDR3 protein: CASSYFLGAGYTEAFF
V gene: TRBV9; CDR3 length: 16; D gene: TRBD1; J gene: TRBJ1-3; clone size: NA; CDR3 protein: CASSDGQVLSENTIYF
V gene: TRBV5-1; CDR3 length: 14; D gene: NA; J gene: TRBJ2-2; clone size: NA; CDR3 protein: CASSPGTSTGELFF
V gene: TRBV30; CDR3 length: 14; D gene: NA; J gene: TRBJ2-2; clone size: once; CDR3 protein: CAWSATSVAGELFF
V gene: TRBV14; CDR3 length: 16; D gene: TRBD2; J gene: TRBJ2-3; clone size: NA; CDR3 protein: CASSRTSGVSTDTQYF
V gene: TRBV6-2/TRBV6-3; CDR3 length: 16; D gene: TRBD1; J gene: TRBJ2-7; clone size: NA; CDR3 protein: CASSFPTGQAAYEQYF
V gene: TRBV28; CDR3 length: 15; D gene: TRBD1; J gene: TRBJ1-5; clone size: NA; CDR3 protein: CASRRQGGVNQPQHF
V gene: TRBV10-3; CDR3 length: 15; D gene: TRBD1; J gene: TRBJ1-4; clone size: NA; CDR3 protein: CAISPGQTTNEKLFF
V gene: TRBV27; CDR3 length: 14; D gene: TRBD1; J gene: TRBJ2-1; clone size: NA; CDR3 protein: CASSFRTGDNEQFF
V gene: TRBV7-2; CDR3 length: 18; D gene: TRBD2; J gene: TRBJ2-2; clone size: NA; CDR3 protein: CASSPRTSGRIATGELFF
V gene: TRBV28; CDR3 length: 13; D gene: NA; J gene: TRBJ1-2; clone size: NA; CDR3 protein: CASSLRQNYGYTF
V gene: TRBV3-1/TRBV3-2; CDR3 length: 13; D gene: TRBD1; J gene: TRBJ1-2; clone size: NA; CDR3 protein: CASSLDRQYGYTF
V gene: TRBV11-2; CDR3 length: 15; D gene: NA; J gene: TRBJ1-1; clone size: medium-sized; CDR3 protein: CASSLTTPMNTEAFF
V gene: TRBV27; CDR3 length: 15; D gene: NA; J gene: TRBJ1-6; clone size: NA; CDR3 protein: CASSLSPSYNSPLHF
V gene: TRBV5-4; CDR3 length: 14; D gene: NA; J gene: TRBJ2-5; clone size: few; CDR3 protein: CASSSGGSKETQYF
V gene: TRBV3-1/TRBV3-2; CDR3 length: 16; D gene: TRBD2; J gene: TRBJ2-5; clone size: NA; CDR3 protein: CASSLRTSGNQETQYF
V gene: TRBV3-1/TRBV3-2; CDR3 length: 14; D gene: TRBD1; J gene: TRBJ2-7; clone size: NA; CDR3 protein: CASSSGTGGDEQYF
V gene: TRBV7-9; CDR3 length: 11; D gene: NA; J gene: TRBJ2-7; clone size: NA; CDR3 protein: CASVGGYEQYF
V gene: TRBV24-1; CDR3 length: 17; D gene: NA; J gene: TRBJ2-7; clone size: NA; CDR3 protein: CATSGPPGLVIAYEQYF
V gene: TRBV3-1/TRBV3-2; CDR3 length: 16; D gene: TRBD2; J gene: TRBJ2-1; clone size: NA; CDR3 protein: CASSSGLATLGDEQFF
V gene: TRBV5-1; CDR3 length: 14; D gene: NA; J gene: TRBJ1-5; clone size: once; CDR3 protein: CASSPLGRNQPQHF
V gene: TRBV5-1; CDR3 length: 17; D gene: TRBD2; J gene: TRBJ2-3; clone size: NA; CDR3 protein: CASSLAGLAGGTDTQYF
V gene: TRBV11-2; CDR3 length: 15; D gene: TRBD1; J gene: TRBJ2-2; clone size: NA; CDR3 protein: CASSGWTGYTGELFF
V gene: TRBV29-1; CDR3 length: 11; D gene: NA; J gene: TRBJ2-2; clone size: NA; CDR3 protein: CSGANTGELFF
V gene: TRBV4-2; CDR3 length: 16; D gene: NA; J gene: TRBJ2-4; clone size: NA; CDR3 protein: CASSQEVVAAKNIQYF
V gene: TRBV3-1/TRBV3-2; CDR3 length: 12; D gene: NA; J gene: TRBJ2-3; clone size: NA; CDR3 protein: CASSQGPDTQYF
V gene: TRBV2; CDR3 length: 15; D gene: TRBD1; J gene: TRBJ1-1; clone size: NA; CDR3 protein: CASSEARQGNSEAFF
V gene: TRBV11-3; CDR3 length: 14; D gene: NA; J gene: TRBJ2-3; clone size: NA; CDR3 protein: CASSSGPPAYTQYF
V gene: TRBV4-3; CDR3 length: 17; D gene: TRBD2; J gene: TRBJ2-2; clone size: NA; CDR3 protein: CASSQGLAGSWTGELFF
V gene: TRBV28; CDR3 length: 17; D gene: NA; J gene: TRBJ2-2; clone size: NA; CDR3 protein: CASSLSLGAPRTGELFF
V gene: TRBV2; CDR3 length: 13; D gene: NA; J gene: TRBJ1-5; clone size: NA; CDR3 protein: CASSGEGGQPQHF
V gene: TRBV6-2/TRBV6-3; CDR3 length: 15; D gene: TRBD1; J gene: TRBJ1-1; clone size: NA; CDR3 protein: CASSPGQASQFEAFF
V gene: TRBV7-9; CDR3 length: 13; D gene: NA; J gene: TRBJ2-7; clone size: few; CDR3 protein: CASSSRTRLEQYF
V gene: TRBV5-6; CDR3 length: 15; D gene: NA; J gene: TRBJ2-3; clone size: once; CDR3 protein: CASSLYQGSTDTQYF
V gene: TRBV3-1/TRBV3-2; CDR3 length: 14; D gene: TRBD2; J gene: TRBJ2-3; clone size: NA; CDR3 protein: CASSKGTSPDTQYF